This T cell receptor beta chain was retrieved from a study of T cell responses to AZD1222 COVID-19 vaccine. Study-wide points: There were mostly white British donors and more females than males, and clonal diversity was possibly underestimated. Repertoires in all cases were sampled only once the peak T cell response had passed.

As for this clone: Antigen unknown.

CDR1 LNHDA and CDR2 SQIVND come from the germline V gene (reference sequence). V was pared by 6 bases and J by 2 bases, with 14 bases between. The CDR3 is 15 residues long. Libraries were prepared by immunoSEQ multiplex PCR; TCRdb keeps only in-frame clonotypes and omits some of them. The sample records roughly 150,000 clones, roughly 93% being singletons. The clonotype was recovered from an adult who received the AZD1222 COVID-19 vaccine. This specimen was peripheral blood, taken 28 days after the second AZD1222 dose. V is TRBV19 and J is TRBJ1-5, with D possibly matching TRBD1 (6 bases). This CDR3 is CASRTGPAGNQPQHF. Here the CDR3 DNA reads TGTGCCAGTAGGACAGGACCGGCGGGCAATCAGCCCCAGCATTTT.